What follows are 31 T cell receptor beta chains derived from one specimen sequenced in a study of OX40 agonist ivuxolimab in advanced cancers. Measured with immunoSEQ multiplex PCR; TCRdb has only the in-frame clones, and not every one. This table has about 48,000 clones, 81% appearing once. This specimen was CD4+ or CD8+ T cells sorted from blood, taken in a trial of the OX40 agonist ivuxolimab. These receptors all stem from an adult with an advanced solid tumor such as melanoma, head and neck, liver or kidney cancer.

The chain has TRBV4-1 and TRBJ1-3, with unresolved D. CDR3 length equals 16 residues. Looked up from germline, CDR1 is MGHRA and CDR2 is YSYEKL. Trimming took 1 base from V and 0 from J, leaving 10 bases between them. The CDR3 nucleotides are TGCGCCAGCAGCCAAGTAGTACTTTCCTCTGGAAACACCATATATTTT. It is translated as CASSQVVLSSGNTIYF.

The V and J genes are TRBV19 and TRBJ2-6; D ambiguous. From germline, CDR1 is LNHDA and CDR2 SQIVND (reference sequence). V lost 1 base, J lost 0 bases, and 4 bases lay in between. This CDR3 is built from 15 residues. This chain's CDR3 is CASSIADSGANVLTF. For the CDR3, the DNA is TGTGCCAGTAGTATAGCCGACTCTGGGGCCAACGTCCTGACTTTC. The full variable domain, rest sourced from reference TRBV19 and TRBJ2-6, is DGGITQSPKYLFRKEGQNVTLSCEQNLNHDAMYWYRQDPGQGLRLIYYSQIVNDFQKGDIAEGYSVSREKKESFPLTVTSAQKNPTAFYLCASSIADSGANVLTFGAGSRLTVL.

The chain joins TRBV4-1 to TRBJ2-3; 7 nucleotides match TRBD2. The V gene end was trimmed by 5 bases and the J gene end by 8 bases; junction bases not matched to a gene: 4. Germline V gives CDR1 MGHRA, CDR2 YSYEKL. CDR3 size: 12 residues. The CDR3 reads CASSWGGGTQYF. CDR3 sequence (DNA): TGCGCCAGCAGCTGGGGCGGGGGTACGCAGTATTTT.

V and J are TRBV2 and TRBJ2-3; D tentatively reads TRBD1 or TRBD2 (5 bases each). From germline, CDR1 is SNHLY and CDR2 FYNNEI. Trimming pared 5 bases from V and 5 bases from J, leaving 8 bases between. The CDR3 has 12 residues. The CDR3 DNA reads as TGTGCCAGCAGTCTGAGGGGAGATACGCAGTATTTT. Translating it yields CASSLRGDTQYF. The full variable domain, in which reference TRBV2 and TRBJ2-3 provide the parts outside the CDR3, is EPEVTQTPSHQVTQMGQEVILRCVPISNHLYFYWYRQILGQKVEFLVSFYNNEISEKSEIFDDQFSVERPDGSNFTLKIRSTKLEDSAMYFCASSLRGDTQYFGPGTRLTVL.

V and J are TRBV6-5 and TRBJ2-2; 7 bases fit TRBD1. This CDR3 has 15 amino acids. V trimming: 6 bases; J trimming: 3 bases; junction bases outside the gene matches: 7. Per germline, CDR1 MNHEY and CDR2 SVGAGI. The CDR3 DNA is TGTGCCAGCAGACCCGAGACAGGGTACACCGGGGAGCTGTTTTTT. Translated, it gives CASRPETGYTGELFF.

This sequence joins TRBV30 and TRBJ2-1, with D unclear. V gave up 2 bases and J gave up 0 bases, with 11 bases separating them. Germline V gene sequence: CDR1 GTSNPN, CDR2 SVGIG (reference sequence). The CDR3 is 15 amino acids. This CDR3 is CAWSKGPSSYNEQFF. Written as DNA, the CDR3 is TGTGCCTGGAGTAAGGGCCCGAGCTCCTACAATGAGCAGTTCTTC.

The chain couples TRBV14 to TRBJ2-3, with D uncertain. Trimming removed 2 bases at V and 4 bases at J, with 10 bases between. CDR1 is SGHDN and CDR2 is FVKESK in the germline V gene. The CDR3 is 14 amino acids. The CDR3 protein is CASSQFLVPDTQYF. DNA of the CDR3: TGTGCCAGCAGCCAATTCCTAGTCCCAGATACGCAGTATTTT.

This clone was recorded only once. The gene calls are TRBV4-1 and TRBJ1-6, with TRBD1 matching over 7 bases. This CDR3 comprises 18 residues. The V gene end was trimmed by 3 bases and the J gene end by 0 bases; junction bases not matched to a gene: 8. CDR1 is MGHRA and CDR2 is YSYEKL in the germline V gene. The CDR3: CASSQGGQSISYNSPLHF. DNA of the CDR3: TGCGCCAGCAGCCAGGGGGGACAGTCGATCTCCTATAATTCACCCCTCCACTTT.

The genes are TRBV19 and TRBJ1-2; 12 bases fit TRBD1. This CDR3 region has 18 residues. Looked up from germline, CDR1 is LNHDA and CDR2 is SQIVND (reference sequence). V shed 4 bases and J 5 bases; nucleotides not matched to a gene: 14. CDR3 in amino acids: CASSTGYGTGGGNYGYTF. Written as DNA, the CDR3 is TGTGCCAGTAGTACCGGTTACGGGACAGGGGGCGGAAATTATGGCTACACCTTC.

The J gene is TRBJ1-4, the V gene TRBV4-3, with no clear D. Germline V CDR1 and CDR2: LGHNA, YSLEER. The CDR3 has 14 amino acids. V gave up 1 base and J gave up 7 bases, with 10 bases separating them. CDR3 region: CASSQGEYLEKLFF. CDR3 coding DNA: TGCGCCAGCAGCCAAGGGGAATATCTTGAAAAACTGTTTTTT.

The chain joins TRBV5-4 to TRBJ2-1, with TRBD2 identical over 15 bases. There are 18 residues in the CDR3. V gave up 2 bases and J gave up 6 bases; unmatched junction bases: 9. Germline V lookup: CDR1 SGHNT, CDR2 YYREEE (reference sequence). The CDR3 is CASSFDLRTSGRANEQFF. CDR3 nucleotide sequence: TGTGCCAGCAGCTTTGACCTTCGGACTAGCGGGAGGGCCAATGAGCAGTTCTTC. Full variable domain (rest looked up from reference TRBV5-4 and TRBJ2-1): ETGVTQSPTHLIKTRGQQVTLRCSSQSGHNTVSWYQQALGQGPQFIFQYYREEENGRGNFPPRFSGLQFPNYSSELNVNALELDDSALYLCASSFDLRTSGRANEQFFGPGTRLTVL.

The rearrangement joins TRBV7-8 to TRBJ1-5; 9 nucleotides match TRBD1. The CDR3 covers 16 residues. The V segment lost 5 bases and the J segment 0 bases; nucleotides outside the gene matches: 5. CDR1 and CDR2 from the germline V gene are SGHVS and FQNEAQ. The CDR3 region has the DNA TGTGCCAGCAGCCCGGGACAGGGAGGTAGCAATCAGCCCCAGCATTTT. Residues: CASSPGQGGSNQPQHF.

This chain links TRBV30 with TRBJ2-5; maybe TRBD2 (7 bases). This CDR3 has 14 residues. From germline, CDR1 is GTSNPN and CDR2 SVGIG (reference sequence). Trimming took 0 bases from V and 10 from J, leaving 18 bases between them. CDR3 sequence: CAWSVLGGRMSQYF. The CDR3 DNA reads as TGTGCCTGGAGTGTACTCGGGGGGCGCATGAGCCAGTACTTC.

This sequence joins TRBV28 and TRBJ1-5; D is perhaps TRBD1 (5 bases). Germline CDR1 MDHEN, CDR2 SYDVKM. This CDR3 is 14 amino acids long. Trimming removed 6 bases from V and 4 bases from J, with 13 bases in between. This chain's CDR3 is CASSKGFQNQPQHF. The CDR3 DNA follows: TGTGCCAGCAGCAAGGGGTTTCAGAATCAGCCCCAGCATTTT.

V gene TRBV5-1 combines with J gene TRBJ2-1; 13 bases agree with TRBD2. Germline V gene data show CDR1 as SGHRS and CDR2 as YFSETQ. This CDR3 is 15 amino acids long. V lost 4 bases, J lost 7 bases, and 5 bases stayed unmatched. The CDR3 loop reads CASSAGTSGINEQFF. The CDR3 nucleotides are TGCGCCAGCAGCGCCGGGACTAGCGGGATAAATGAGCAGTTCTTC.

The chain uses TRBV6-4 and TRBJ2-2, with D tentatively TRBD2 (6 bases). The CDR3 consists of 14 residues. Trimming stripped 4 bases from V and 4 bases from J, with 10 bases between. In germline, CDR1 is MRHNA, CDR2 SNTAGT. CDR3 coding DNA: TGTGCCAGCAGTGCAGGGACTTCCACCGGGGAGCTGTTTTTT. Residues: CASSAGTSTGELFF.

This sequence joins TRBV15 and TRBJ2-7; no definite D call. Deletions cut 2 bases from V and 5 bases from J, with 10 bases between. The CDR3 has 13 residues. Germline V gene data show CDR1 as LNHNV and CDR2 as YYDKDF (reference sequence). CDR3 sequence: CATSRWGTHEQYF. CDR3 in DNA: TGTGCCACCAGCAGATGGGGTACCCACGAGCAGTACTTC.

This clone appeared once. The J gene is TRBJ1-2, the V gene TRBV5-1; tentatively, D is TRBD1 (6 bases). The CDR3 contains 14 residues. CDR1 is SGHRS and CDR2 is YFSETQ in the germline V gene. V gave up 3 bases and J gave up 6 bases, with 15 bases separating them. The CDR3 DNA follows: TGCGCCAGCAGCTCGCCGGGACAAGGTGATGGCTACACCTTC. It is translated as CASSSPGQGDGYTF.

This clone came up a few times. The rearrangement joins TRBV10-1 to TRBJ1-5; 9 positions agree with TRBD1. The V gene end was trimmed by 2 bases and the J gene end by 7 bases; junction bases not matched to a gene: 6. CDR1 is WNHNN, CDR2 SYGVQD, per germline (reference sequence). The CDR3 contains 15 residues. The DNA for the CDR3 is TGCGCCAGCAGTGAGGCCACAGGGGGCGAACAGCCCCAGCATTTT. This codes for CASSEATGGEQPQHF.

V is TRBV2 and J is TRBJ2-7; D may correspond to TRBD1 or TRBD2 (5 bases each). The V and J ends lost 3 bases and 9 bases respectively, with 9 bases between them. This CDR3 is 11 amino acids long. CDR1 is SNHLY and CDR2 is FYNNEI in the germline V gene. The CDR3 DNA follows: TGTGCCAGCAGTGAGGGGACGGGGCAGTACTTC. Translated: CASSEGTGQYF. The entire variable domain, with the rest obtained from reference TRBV2 and TRBJ2-7, is as follows: EPEVTQTPSHQVTQMGQEVILRCVPISNHLYFYWYRQILGQKVEFLVSFYNNEISEKSEIFDDQFSVERPDGSNFTLKIRSTKLEDSAMYFCASSEGTGQYFGPGTRLTVT.

The table lists this clone with a few counts. CDR3 protein: CASSAQDYYGYTF. The CDR3 DNA sequence: TGTGCCAGCAGTGCTCAGGACTACTATGGCTACACCTTC. V gene TRBV6-1 combines with J gene TRBJ1-2; D remains unclear. Looked up from germline, CDR1 is MNHNS and CDR2 is SASEGT. The CDR3 has 13 amino acids. V lost 4 bases, J lost 3 bases, and 9 bases lay in between.

The chain has TRBV12-5 and TRBJ2-1; D is unclear. V was trimmed by 0 bases and J by 10 bases, leaving 7 bases between them. Germline V lookup: CDR1 LGHNT, CDR2 FRNRAP. This CDR3 has 12 residues. CDR3: CASGLVHGEQFF. CDR3 in DNA: TGTGCTAGTGGTTTGGTGCACGGGGAGCAGTTCTTC.

The gene calls are TRBV10-2 and TRBJ2-3; 12 bases are a match to TRBD2. Germline V gene lookup returns CDR1 WSHSY and CDR2 SAAADI. This CDR3 is built from 16 residues. The V gene end was trimmed by 6 bases and the J gene end by 4 bases; junction bases not matched to a gene: 8. The CDR3 nucleotides read TGCGCCAGCAGGCCCCGACTAGCGGGAGCCTCAGATACGCAGTATTTT. It yields the protein CASRPRLAGASDTQYF.

DNA of the CDR3: TGCGCCAGCAGTGAAGGACTAGCGGGAACCGGGGAGCTGTTTTTT. The encoded protein is CASSEGLAGTGELFF. The chain employs TRBV10-1 and TRBJ2-2, with 12 bases aligning to TRBD2. The CDR3 totals 15 residues. The J segment lost 5 bases and the V segment lost 3 bases, leaving 1 base of the junction unmatched. CDR1 and CDR2 from the germline V gene are WNHNN and SYGVQD (reference sequence).

This clone was recorded a few times. V usage is TRBV11-2 and J usage is TRBJ1-1; no definite D call. Germline loops: CDR1 SGHAT, CDR2 FQNNGV. V lost 1 base and J 11 bases, leaving 8 bases between the germline ends. This CDR3 comprises 11 residues. DNA of the CDR3: TGTGCCAGCAGCTTAGTATTACGGGCTTTCTTT. It encodes CASSLVLRAFF.

This chain links TRBV9 with TRBJ2-7; no clear D. The CDR3 has 13 residues. Germline loops: CDR1 SGDLS, CDR2 YYNGEE. V was trimmed by 3 bases and J by 0 bases, leaving 7 bases between them. CDR3 DNA: TGTGCCAGCAGCGCGTACTCCTCCTACGAGCAGTACTTC. It encodes CASSAYSSYEQYF.

The chain has TRBV5-1 and TRBJ1-1, with D uncertain. Trimming pared 7 bases from V and 1 base from J, leaving 11 bases between. Per the germline V gene, CDR1 is SGHRS and CDR2 is YFSETQ. The CDR3 is 13 residues long. The CDR3 sequence: CASAGDPNTEAFF. The CDR3 DNA is TGCGCCAGCGCCGGTGATCCGAACACTGAAGCTTTCTTT.

The chain joins TRBV20-1 to TRBJ2-7, with D unclear. This CDR3 is built from 11 residues. V lost 6 bases and J 4 bases, leaving 10 bases between the germline ends. Per the germline V gene, CDR1 is DFQATT and CDR2 is SNEGSKA (reference sequence). CDR3 amino acids: CSASPEYEQYF. As DNA, the CDR3 is TGCAGTGCAAGTCCTGAGTACGAGCAGTACTTC.

The chain recombines TRBV6-6 with TRBJ2-2, with a weak D call TRBD1 (5 bases). The V and J ends lost 5 bases and 7 bases respectively, with 17 bases between them. The germline CDR1 and CDR2 sequences are MNHNY and SVGAGI (reference sequence). The CDR3 covers 15 residues. CDR3 sequence reads: CASSPLGQGNGELFF. CDR3 sequence (DNA): TGTGCCAGCAGTCCCCTAGGGCAGGGTAACGGGGAGCTGTTTTTT.

The genes are TRBV7-9 and TRBJ2-1; maybe TRBD1 (5 bases). CDR1 and CDR2 (germline): SEHNR, FQNEAQ (reference sequence). Trimming left V 1 base short and J 0 bases short, with 10 bases between. This CDR3 has 16 residues. The chain's CDR3 is CASSLETVASYNEQFF. The CDR3 nucleotides read TGTGCCAGCAGCTTAGAGACAGTGGCCTCCTACAATGAGCAGTTCTTC.

V usage is TRBV9 and J usage is TRBJ1-2; D not resolved. The CDR3 spans 13 residues. CDR1 and CDR2 (germline): SGDLS, YYNGEE. Deletions cut 2 bases from V and 6 bases from J, with 11 bases between. The CDR3 DNA reads as TGTGCCAGCAGCGTGACCCACTCGGATGGCTACACCTTC. This translates into CASSVTHSDGYTF.